Listed below are T cell receptor beta chains from one sample, sequenced in a study of T cell responses to AZD1222 COVID-19 vaccine. Profiling relied on immunoSEQ multiplex PCR, and the TCRdb table lists in-frame clones only, not all of them. The sample lists about 150,000 clones; 91% were seen once. The sequencing used peripheral blood, collected 28 days after the second dose of the MenACWY control vaccine. The receptors derive from an adult who received the MenACWY meningococcal vaccine as a control. Both conserved end residues are part of each CDR3.

v_call	j_call	cdr3_aa
TRBV19	TRBJ2-7	CASSSGTPGTSGGSYEQYF
TRBV19	TRBJ1-4	CASKDRGKGDEKLFF
TRBV5-5	TRBJ2-1	CASSLDRGDEQFF
TRBV28	TRBJ1-5	CASSLPSGQGHQPQHF
TRBV19	TRBJ2-3	CATRPRTGTDTQYF
TRBV30	TRBJ2-1	CAWSVDGGAWNEQFF
TRBV7-6	TRBJ2-4	CASSIGRAAGGEAKNIQYF
TRBV5-1	TRBJ2-2	CASSLGQGSTGELFF
TRBV18	TRBJ1-5	CASSPPGGANQPQHF
TRBV28	TRBJ2-7	CASSFAGAPTYEQYF
TRBV27	TRBJ2-3	CASRGGASTDTQYF
TRBV29-1	TRBJ2-5	CSVDGRSGETQYF
TRBV7-2	TRBJ2-7	CASSPPSGYEQYF
TRBV2	TRBJ2-1	CATLPGQVHNEQFF